A single sample is the source of the 6 T cell receptor beta chains below, sequenced in a study of shared clonotypes between healthy human individuals. Produced via immunoSEQ multiplex PCR; TCRdb's table is partial and in-frame only. The repertoire consists of 850,000 to 1,200,000 clones, with about 80% occurring once and the leading ten covering roughly 1.4%. The specimen was memory CD4+ T cells sorted from blood. The subset is: CD45RA-negative fraction. The origin of the receptors is a man aged 18 to 30 in good health.

V gene TRBV9 combines with J gene TRBJ1-2; 7 bases fit TRBD1. V was clipped by 3 bases and J by 6 bases; unmatched bases: 11. CDR1 is SGDLS, CDR2 YYNGEE, per germline. This CDR3 comprises 15 residues. In nucleotides, the CDR3 is TGTGCCAGCAGCGGCCCCACGACAGGGCAGAATGGCTACACCTTC. This sequence encodes CASSGPTTGQNGYTF. The full variable domain, with the rest looked up from reference TRBV9 and TRBJ1-2, is DSGVTQTPKHLITATGQRVTLRCSPRSGDLSVYWYQQSLDQGLQFLIQYYNGEERAKGNILERFSAQQFPDLHSELNLSSLELGDSALYFCASSGPTTGQNGYTFGSGTRLTVV.

This clone was found many times. The chain employs TRBV7-9 and TRBJ1-6, with D hard to call. Germline loops: CDR1 SEHNR, CDR2 FQNEAQ (reference sequence). The CDR3 contains 15 residues. Trimming removed 6 bases from V and 6 bases from J, with 15 bases in between. The CDR3 DNA follows: TGTGCCAGCAGAACCCATGAGGGTCGTAATTCACCCCTCCACTTT. Its translation: CASRTHEGRNSPLHF.

The genes are TRBV25-1 and TRBJ2-7; 10 positions agree with TRBD1. Trimming took 1 base from V and 6 from J; bases not matched to a gene: 6. Per the germline V gene, CDR1 is MGHDK and CDR2 is SYGVNS. The CDR3 contains 15 residues. The CDR3 here is CASSESGTGVREQYF. CDR3 DNA sequence: TGTGCCAGCAGTGAATCCGGGACAGGGGTCCGCGAGCAGTACTTC.

V and J are TRBV7-2 and TRBJ2-1, with D tentatively TRBD2 (6 bases). There are 16 residues in the CDR3. Germline CDR1 SGHTA, CDR2 FQGNSA. The V end lost 4 bases, the J end lost 3 bases, and 16 bases lay between the germline ends. CDR3 sequence (DNA): TGTGCCAGCAGCTCAGCCTCCGGGAGCTACTACAATGAGCAGTTCTTC. Its translation: CASSSASGSYYNEQFF.

The V gene is TRBV7-2, the J gene TRBJ2-7; D remains unclear. From germline, CDR1 is SGHTA and CDR2 FQGNSA. Trimming stripped 2 bases from V and 4 bases from J, with 15 bases between. CDR3 length equals 15 residues. The CDR3 DNA sequence: TGTGCCAGCAGCTTATCACGCCTGAGAACTTACGAGCAGTACTTC. It yields the protein CASSLSRLRTYEQYF.

In its sample, this clone was seen a few times. V is TRBV2 and J is TRBJ1-2; the D is unclear. The length of the CDR3 is 13 residues. Trimming took 6 bases from V and 5 from J, leaving 13 bases between them. Per the germline V gene, CDR1 is SNHLY and CDR2 is FYNNEI. DNA for the CDR3: TGTGCCAGCAGGGGAGATTTAGGATATGGCTACACCTTC. Amino acid sequence: CASRGDLGYGYTF.